Each of the 14 T cell receptor beta chains below was sequenced from the same sample in a study of lymphopenia after photon versus proton radiotherapy. Profiled with immunoSEQ multiplex PCR; TCRdb holds only in-frame clones, not every one. The profile shows 37,000 or so clones, 85% to 90% of them singletons. The source was peripheral blood, collected from a patient treated with photon-based radiotherapy. The receptor set was obtained from a man aged 50-59 years with gastric cancer.

V usage is TRBV27 and J usage is TRBJ1-2, with 8 positions matching TRBD1. CDR3 length: 13 amino acids. After removal of 4 bases from V and 2 bases from J, the junction contained 0 bases not matched to a gene. Germline CDR1 is MNHEY and CDR2 is SMNVEV (reference sequence). CDR3 DNA sequence: TGTGCCAGCAGTTACAGGGGGAACTATGGCTACACCTTC. Translated: CASSYRGNYGYTF.

The chain carries TRBV6-4 and TRBJ2-3; 11 positions match TRBD2. V was pared by 0 bases and J by 6 bases, with 5 bases of the junction left unmatched. Looked up from germline, CDR1 is MRHNA and CDR2 is SNTAGT. The CDR3 sequence is 16 residues long. The CDR3 is CASSDSLAGGPDTQYF. CDR3 nucleotide sequence: TGTGCCAGCAGTGACTCGTTAGCGGGAGGGCCGGATACGCAGTATTTT.

V is TRBV18 and J is TRBJ2-5; no reliable D call. Trimming cost V 0 bases and J 5 bases, with 7 bases left between them. Germline V gene data show CDR1 as KGHSH and CDR2 as LQKENI. The CDR3 has 13 residues. The CDR3 nucleotides read TGTGCCAGCTCACCACCCGTGGTGGAGACCCAGTACTTC. Translated: CASSPPVVETQYF.

The genes are TRBV7-8 and TRBJ2-5; 7 nucleotides agree with TRBD1. The CDR3 sequence is 13 residues long. Germline CDR1 reads SGHVS; CDR2 reads FQNEAQ. V was pared by 5 bases and J by 2 bases, with 2 bases of the junction left unmatched. The CDR3 reads CASSTGQQETQYF. The CDR3 DNA sequence: TGTGCCAGCAGCACGGGACAGCAAGAGACCCAGTACTTC.

The rearrangement joins TRBV11-2 to TRBJ2-7; the D gene is possibly TRBD2 (6 bases). V lost 3 bases, J lost 4 bases, and 16 bases lay in between. The germline gives CDR1 SGHAT, CDR2 FQNNGV. The CDR3 sequence is 15 residues long. This chain's CDR3 is CASSLRDGRQYEQYF. CDR3 DNA: TGTGCCAGCAGCTTGCGGGACGGAAGGCAATACGAGCAGTACTTC.

The chain joins TRBV5-6 to TRBJ2-7; D may be TRBD2 (5 bases). The V gene lost 8 bases and the J gene lost 1 base, with 25 bases spanning the gap. Germline lookup yields CDR1 SGHDT and CDR2 YYEEEE. This CDR3 comprises 17 residues. DNA of the CDR3: TGTGCCAGTTCGGGCGGAATAACAGAGAGGGTTTCCTACGAGCAGTACTTC. Translation gives CASSGGITERVSYEQYF.

The V and J genes are TRBV9 and TRBJ2-7; D gene uncertain. Germline CDR1 SGDLS, CDR2 YYNGEE. CDR3 size: 14 residues. Trimming shortened V by 4 bases and J by 2 bases, and 13 bases separated the two germline ends. The CDR3 sequence: CASSPSDQPYEQYF. The DNA for the CDR3 is TGTGCCAGCAGCCCCTCGGACCAGCCCTACGAGCAGTACTTC.

This clone was detected only once. The J gene is TRBJ2-1, the V gene TRBV6-5, with 10 bases lining up with TRBD2. Trimming cost V 2 bases and J 9 bases; bases outside gene matches: 10. CDR1 and CDR2 from the germline V gene are MNHEY and SVGAGI. The CDR3 has 16 amino acids. CDR3 DNA sequence: TGTGCCAGCAGTTACGTCGCTAGCGGGAGAGGAGGTGAGCAGTTCTTC. It translates to CASSYVASGRGGEQFF.

This rearrangement joins TRBV19 to TRBJ1-5; no clear D gene. The CDR3 consists of 12 residues. V was cut by 6 bases and J by 4 bases, with 7 bases left in between. The germline V gene encodes CDR1 LNHDA and CDR2 SQIVND (reference sequence). The CDR3: CASSYPNQPQHF. DNA for the CDR3: TGTGCCAGTAGCTACCCAAATCAGCCCCAGCATTTT.

The J gene is TRBJ1-2, the V gene TRBV16, with 10 bases fitting TRBD1. This CDR3 has 16 amino acids. The germline gives CDR1 KGHSY, CDR2 FQNENV. V was clipped by 4 bases and J by 5 bases; unmatched bases: 10. The CDR3 bases are TGTGCCAGCAGCCCCCCGGGGACAGGGGATCGATATGGCTACACCTTC. Its translation: CASSPPGTGDRYGYTF. The variable domain in full, completed from reference TRBV16 and TRBJ1-2, reads GEEVAQTPKHLVRGEGQKAKLYCAPIKGHSYVFWYQQVLKNEFKFLISFQNENVFDETGMPKERFSAKCLPNSPCSLEIQATKLEDSAVYFCASSPPGTGDRYGYTFGSGTRLTVV.

This clone has just a few counts. The chain links TRBV11-2 to TRBJ1-4; D gene ambiguous. V was clipped by 4 bases and J by 7 bases, with 19 bases between them. CDR3 size: 16 residues. CDR1 is SGHAT, CDR2 FQNNGV, per germline. CDR3 bases: TGTGCCAGCAGCTCCTTAAAAACCGGGAAGGTTGAAAAACTGTTTTTT. It is translated as CASSSLKTGKVEKLFF.

V is TRBV5-1 and J is TRBJ2-5; a weak D match, TRBD1 (6 bases). The germline V and J ends were trimmed by 4 bases and 5 bases, with 15 bases remaining between them. Per germline, CDR1 SGHRS and CDR2 YFSETQ. The CDR3 has 14 amino acids. The CDR3, as DNA: TGCGCCAGCAGCCTCGGGCCTGGGGGCGAGACCCAGTACTTC. Translation: CASSLGPGGETQYF. Full variable domain (rest looked up from reference TRBV5-1 and TRBJ2-5): KAGVTQTPRYLIKTRGQQVTLSCSPISGHRSVSWYQQTPGQGLQFLFEYFSETQRNKGNFPGRFSGRQFSNSRSEMNVSTLELGDSALYLCASSLGPGGETQYFGPGTRLLVL.

CDR3 nucleotide sequence: TGTGCCAGCAAACAGGGTTTTAACAATCAGCCCCAGCATTTT. This encodes CASKQGFNNQPQHF. The J gene is TRBJ1-5, the V gene TRBV6-6; perhaps TRBD1 as D (6 bases). V was clipped by 7 bases and J by 3 bases, with 13 bases between them. CDR1 MNHNY and CDR2 SVGAGI come from the germline V gene (reference sequence). The length of the CDR3 is 14 residues.

This chain links TRBV28 with TRBJ1-5; D ambiguous. In germline, CDR1 is MDHEN, CDR2 SYDVKM. The CDR3 extends over 15 amino acids. The germline V and J ends were trimmed by 6 bases and 2 bases, with 14 bases remaining between them. DNA of the CDR3: TGTGCCAGCAGCAACCGTGCCGGCGGCAATCAGCCCCAGCATTTT. Encoded protein: CASSNRAGGNQPQHF.